The clone carrying this T cell receptor beta chain occurred many times. The antigen remains unidentified. The entry originates in a study of T cell repertoires in cytomegalovirus infection. As for the study in general: Epitope selection comprised recently identified HLA-C-restricted CMV epitopes and well-studied HLA-B-restricted CMV epitopes. Public TCR beta signatures marked donors with CMV infection and the matching HLA. Study results and caveats: Ex vivo responses were dominated by HLA-C-restricted CMV-specific TCR beta clonotypes. CMV carriers with the relevant HLA were identified by cumulative public TCR beta family frequency.

Via MiXCR, TCRdb re-called the reads, giving one row per CDR3 protein. Among about 920,000 distinct CDR3 sequences listed, roughly 30% were seen once. The sequence derives from a human donor in good health (CMV status not recorded). Some clones in this sample may be carry-over from other donors' samples. Source: cultured CD8+ T cells from PBMCs, taken from culture after CMV antigen stimulation.

Here the CDR3 reads CASSHRDRTNTGELFF. For the CDR3, the DNA is TGTGCCAGCAGCCACCGGGACAGGACGAACACCGGGGAGCTGTTTTTT. This chain links TRBV6-6 with TRBJ2-2; 8 bases are a match to TRBD1. The CDR3 sequence is 16 residues long. Germline loops: CDR1 MNHNY, CDR2 SVGAGI (reference sequence). V was clipped by 6 bases and J by 0 bases; unmatched bases: 6.